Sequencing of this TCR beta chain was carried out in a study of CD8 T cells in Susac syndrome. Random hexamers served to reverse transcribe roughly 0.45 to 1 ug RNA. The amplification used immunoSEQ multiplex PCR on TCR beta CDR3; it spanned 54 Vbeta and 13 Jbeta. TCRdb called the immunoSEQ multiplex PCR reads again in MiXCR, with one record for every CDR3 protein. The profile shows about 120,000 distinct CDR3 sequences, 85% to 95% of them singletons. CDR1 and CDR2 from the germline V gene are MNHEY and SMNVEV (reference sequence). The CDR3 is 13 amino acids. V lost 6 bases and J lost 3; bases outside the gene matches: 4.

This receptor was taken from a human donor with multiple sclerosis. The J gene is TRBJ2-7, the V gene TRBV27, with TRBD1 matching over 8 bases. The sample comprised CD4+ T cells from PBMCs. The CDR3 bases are TGTGCCAGCAGAATTACAGGGGGCTACGAGCAGTACTTC. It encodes CASRITGGYEQYF.